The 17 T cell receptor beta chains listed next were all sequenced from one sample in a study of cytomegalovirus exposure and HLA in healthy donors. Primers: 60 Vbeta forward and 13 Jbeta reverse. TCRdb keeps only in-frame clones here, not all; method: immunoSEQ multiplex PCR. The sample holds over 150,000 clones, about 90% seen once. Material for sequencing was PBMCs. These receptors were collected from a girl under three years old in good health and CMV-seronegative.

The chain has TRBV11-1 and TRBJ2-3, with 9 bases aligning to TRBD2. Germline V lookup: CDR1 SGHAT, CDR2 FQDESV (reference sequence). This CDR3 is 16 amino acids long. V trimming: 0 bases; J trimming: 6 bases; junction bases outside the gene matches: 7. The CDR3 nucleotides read TGTGCCAGCAGCTTAGCGGTGCGGGGGGGCCGGGATACGCAGTATTTT. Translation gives CASSLAVRGGRDTQYF.

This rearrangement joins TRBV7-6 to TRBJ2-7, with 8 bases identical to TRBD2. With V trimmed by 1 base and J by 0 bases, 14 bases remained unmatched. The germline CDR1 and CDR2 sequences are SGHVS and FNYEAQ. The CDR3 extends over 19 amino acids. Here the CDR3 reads CASSLGGPIELADSYEQYF. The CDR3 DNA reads TGTGCCAGCAGCTTAGGGGGTCCGATAGAACTAGCGGACTCCTACGAGCAGTACTTC. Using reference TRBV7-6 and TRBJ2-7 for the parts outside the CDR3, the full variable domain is GAGVSQSPRYKVTKRGQDVALRCDPISGHVSLYWYRQALGQGPEFLTYFNYEAQQDKSGLPNDRFSAERPEGSISTLTIQRTEQRDSAMYRCASSLGGPIELADSYEQYFGPGTRLTVT.

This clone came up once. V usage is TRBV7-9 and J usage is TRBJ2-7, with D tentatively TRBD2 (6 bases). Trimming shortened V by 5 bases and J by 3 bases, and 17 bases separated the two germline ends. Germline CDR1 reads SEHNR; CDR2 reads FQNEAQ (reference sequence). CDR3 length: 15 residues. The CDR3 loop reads CASSPSRGKDYEQYF. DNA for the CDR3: TGTGCCAGCAGCCCCAGCCGGGGGAAAGACTACGAGCAGTACTTC.

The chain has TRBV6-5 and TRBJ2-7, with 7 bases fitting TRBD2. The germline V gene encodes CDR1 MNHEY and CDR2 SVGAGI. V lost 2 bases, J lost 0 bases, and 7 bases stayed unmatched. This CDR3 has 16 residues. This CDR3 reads CASSYGLRGSSYEQYF. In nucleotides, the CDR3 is TGTGCCAGCAGTTACGGCTTGCGGGGGAGCTCCTACGAGCAGTACTTC.

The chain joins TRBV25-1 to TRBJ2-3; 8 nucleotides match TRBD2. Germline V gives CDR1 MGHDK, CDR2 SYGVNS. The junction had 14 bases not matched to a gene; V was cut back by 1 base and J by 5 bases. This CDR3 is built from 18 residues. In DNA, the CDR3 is TGTGCCAGCAGTGAATTTCGAAGGCTTGGGCGGGGGGAAGATACGCAGTATTTT. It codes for CASSEFRRLGRGEDTQYF.

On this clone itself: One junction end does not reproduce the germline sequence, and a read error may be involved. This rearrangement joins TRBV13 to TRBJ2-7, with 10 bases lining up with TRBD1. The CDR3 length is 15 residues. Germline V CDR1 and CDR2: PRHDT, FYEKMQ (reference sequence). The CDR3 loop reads CASSLGQGVVYEQYF. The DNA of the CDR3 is TGTGCCAGCAGCCTAGGACAGGGGGTGGTTTACGAGCAGTACTTC.

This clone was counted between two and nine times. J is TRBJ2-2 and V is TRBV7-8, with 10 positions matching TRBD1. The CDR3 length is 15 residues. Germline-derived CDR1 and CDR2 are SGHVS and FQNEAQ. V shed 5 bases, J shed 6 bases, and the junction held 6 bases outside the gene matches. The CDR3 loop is CASSRGTGESGELFF. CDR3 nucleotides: TGTGCCAGCAGCCGGGGGACAGGGGAGTCCGGGGAGCTGTTTTTT.

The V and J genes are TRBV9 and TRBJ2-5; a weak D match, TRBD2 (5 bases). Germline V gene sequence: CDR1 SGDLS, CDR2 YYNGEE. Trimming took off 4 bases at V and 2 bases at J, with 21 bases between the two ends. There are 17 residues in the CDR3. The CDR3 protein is CASSPYSGGGIQETQYF. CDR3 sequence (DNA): TGTGCCAGCAGCCCCTATTCGGGCGGAGGAATTCAAGAGACCCAGTACTTC.

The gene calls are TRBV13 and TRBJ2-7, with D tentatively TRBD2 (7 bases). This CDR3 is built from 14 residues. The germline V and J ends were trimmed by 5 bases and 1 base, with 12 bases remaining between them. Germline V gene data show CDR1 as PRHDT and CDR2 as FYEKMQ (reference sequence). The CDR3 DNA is TGTGCCAGCAGCCGGGGGGCACAGTCCTACGAGCAGTACTTC. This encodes CASSRGAQSYEQYF.

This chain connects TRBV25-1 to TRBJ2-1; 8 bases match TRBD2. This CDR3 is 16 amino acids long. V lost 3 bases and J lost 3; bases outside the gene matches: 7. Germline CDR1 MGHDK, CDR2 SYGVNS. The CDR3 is CASSDLGGTSYNEQFF. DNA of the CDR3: TGTGCCAGCAGTGATCTAGGAGGGACTAGCTACAATGAGCAGTTCTTC.

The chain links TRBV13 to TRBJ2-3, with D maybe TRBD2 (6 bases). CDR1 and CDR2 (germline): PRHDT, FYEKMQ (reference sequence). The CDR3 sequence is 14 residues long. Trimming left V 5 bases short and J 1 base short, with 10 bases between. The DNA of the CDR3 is TGTGCCAGCAGCCTCGGGGGAGGCACAGATACGCAGTATTTT. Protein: CASSLGGGTDTQYF.

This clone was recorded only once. The CDR3 reads CAWSGILLETGELFF. DNA for the CDR3: TGTGCCTGGAGTGGGATCCTTCTGGAGACCGGGGAGCTGTTTTTT. The J gene is TRBJ2-2, the V gene TRBV30; the D is unclear. This CDR3 has 15 amino acids. Germline loops: CDR1 GTSNPN, CDR2 SVGIG (reference sequence). With 1 base removed from V and 5 bases from J, the gap between germline ends came to 14 bases.

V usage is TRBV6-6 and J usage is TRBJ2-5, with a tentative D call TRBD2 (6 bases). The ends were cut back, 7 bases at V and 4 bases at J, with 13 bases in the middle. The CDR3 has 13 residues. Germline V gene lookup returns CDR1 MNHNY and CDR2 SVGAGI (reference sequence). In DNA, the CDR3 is TGTGCCAGCACCCCGGGGGTGAGAGAGACCCAGTACTTC. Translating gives CASTPGVRETQYF.

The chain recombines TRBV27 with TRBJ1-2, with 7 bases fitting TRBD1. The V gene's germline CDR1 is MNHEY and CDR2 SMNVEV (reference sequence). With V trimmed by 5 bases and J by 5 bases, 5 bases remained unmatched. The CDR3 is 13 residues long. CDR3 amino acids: CASSPTGVYGYTF. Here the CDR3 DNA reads TGTGCCAGCAGTCCTACAGGGGTTTATGGCTACACCTTC.

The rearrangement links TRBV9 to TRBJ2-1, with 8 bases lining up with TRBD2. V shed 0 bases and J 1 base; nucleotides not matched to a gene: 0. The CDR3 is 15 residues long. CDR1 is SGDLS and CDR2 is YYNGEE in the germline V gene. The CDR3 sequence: CASSVGGGSYNEQFF. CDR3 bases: TGTGCCAGCAGCGTAGGCGGGGGGTCCTACAATGAGCAGTTCTTC.

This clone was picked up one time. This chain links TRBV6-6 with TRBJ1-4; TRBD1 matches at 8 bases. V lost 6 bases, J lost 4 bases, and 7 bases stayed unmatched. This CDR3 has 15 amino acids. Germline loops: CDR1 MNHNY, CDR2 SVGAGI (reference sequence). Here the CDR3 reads CASRPDRGSNEKLFF. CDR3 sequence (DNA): TGTGCCAGCAGGCCAGACAGGGGAAGTAATGAAAAACTGTTTTTT.

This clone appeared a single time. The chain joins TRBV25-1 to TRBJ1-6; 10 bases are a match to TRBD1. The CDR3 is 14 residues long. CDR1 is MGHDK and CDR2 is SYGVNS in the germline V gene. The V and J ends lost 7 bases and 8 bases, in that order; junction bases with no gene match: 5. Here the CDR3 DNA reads TGTGCCAGCAAGAGGGACAGGGGAGATTCACCCCTCCACTTT. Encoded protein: CASKRDRGDSPLHF. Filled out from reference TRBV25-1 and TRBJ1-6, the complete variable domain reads EADIYQTPRYLVIGTGKKITLECSQTMGHDKMYWYQQDPGMELHLIHYSYGVNSTEKGDLSSESTVSRIRTEHFPLTLESARPSHTSQYLCASKRDRGDSPLHFGNGTRLTVT.